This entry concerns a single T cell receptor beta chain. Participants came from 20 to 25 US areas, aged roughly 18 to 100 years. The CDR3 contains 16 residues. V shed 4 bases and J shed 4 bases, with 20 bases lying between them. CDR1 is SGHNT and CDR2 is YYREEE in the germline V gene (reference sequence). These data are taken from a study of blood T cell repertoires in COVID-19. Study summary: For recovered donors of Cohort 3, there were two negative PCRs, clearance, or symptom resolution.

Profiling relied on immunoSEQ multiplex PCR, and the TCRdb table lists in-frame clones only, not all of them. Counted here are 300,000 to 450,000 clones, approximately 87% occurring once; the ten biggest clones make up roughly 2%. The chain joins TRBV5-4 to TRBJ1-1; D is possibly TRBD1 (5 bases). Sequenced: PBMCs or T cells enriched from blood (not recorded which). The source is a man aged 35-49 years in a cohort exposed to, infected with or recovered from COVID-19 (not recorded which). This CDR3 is CASSLGGGHSGTEAFF. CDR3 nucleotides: TGTGCCAGCAGCCTTGGGGGAGGGCATTCGGGCACTGAAGCTTTCTTT. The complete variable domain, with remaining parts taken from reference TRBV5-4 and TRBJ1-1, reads ETGVTQSPTHLIKTRGQQVTLRCSSQSGHNTVSWYQQALGQGPQFIFQYYREEENGRGNFPPRFSGLQFPNYSSELNVNALELDDSALYLCASSLGGGHSGTEAFFGQGTRLTVV.